The 27 T cell receptor beta chains in this list originate from one sample, sequenced in a study of tumor-infiltrating lymphocytes in primary liver carcinoma. TCR beta cDNA was made from roughly 500 ng total RNA with a constant-region primer. What produced the TCR beta libraries was three nested multiplex PCR rounds using slightly modified ARM-PCR. Running around 9 cycles apiece, the first two PCR rounds relied on TRBV1-TRBV30 forward primers together with a C-beta reverse primer. TCRdb independently ran MiXCR on the multiplex PCR reads; one entry per CDR3 protein. The sample includes 300,000 to 400,000 distinct CDR3 sequences, less than 70% of them seen just once. Blood RNA originated from unsorted whole blood, with germline DNA additionally extracted. What was sequenced was peripheral blood. Every receptor here comes from a man aged 35 to 55 with primary liver carcinoma and hepatitis B virus infection.

The chain has TRBV7-9 and TRBJ2-7; D not resolved. Germline values: CDR1 SEHNR, CDR2 FQNEAQ (reference sequence). The CDR3 has 14 amino acids. V was shortened by 5 bases and J by 4 bases, with 15 bases between the two germline ends. The CDR3 DNA follows: TGTGCCAGCAGCCCTCAAGAAGTCCAATACGAGCAGTACTTC. Protein product: CASSPQEVQYEQYF.

This clonotype was detected ten times or more. The chain uses TRBV6-6 and TRBJ2-7; D is perhaps TRBD1 (6 bases). Germline lookup yields CDR1 MNHNY and CDR2 SVGAGI (reference sequence). V was pared by 6 bases and J by 3 bases, with 18 bases between. The CDR3 is made up of 15 amino acids. CDR3 bases: TGTGCCAGCAGCCAGATCTTCCGGGACAACTACGAGCAGTACTTC. The encoded protein is CASSQIFRDNYEQYF.

The chain employs TRBV5-1 and TRBJ1-1, with D possibly matching TRBD1 (5 bases). Trimming removed 6 bases from V and 0 bases from J, with 12 bases in between. Germline-derived CDR1 and CDR2 are SGHRS and YFSETQ. CDR3 length equals 14 residues. This CDR3 is CASTPGTMNTEAFF. The CDR3 DNA reads TGCGCCAGCACGCCAGGGACCATGAACACTGAAGCTTTCTTT.

Ten or more counts support this clonotype. J is TRBJ2-7 and V is TRBV10-3, with 8 bases identical to TRBD1. The CDR3 length is 14 residues. Germline loops: CDR1 ENHRY, CDR2 SYGVKD. The V and J ends lost 6 bases and 0 bases, in that order; junction bases with no gene match: 4. This chain's CDR3 is CAIRPTGDSYEQYF. The CDR3 DNA follows: TGTGCCATCAGACCGACAGGGGACTCCTACGAGCAGTACTTC.

There are a few counts of this clonotype. The rearrangement links TRBV6-1 to TRBJ1-5; D is possibly TRBD1 (6 bases). The V end was cut by 2 bases, the J end by 7 bases, with 12 bases between. This CDR3 is 14 amino acids long. Germline V gene data show CDR1 as MNHNS and CDR2 as SASEGT. For the CDR3, the DNA is TGTGCCAGCAGTGAAAGGGGGGCGAGACAGCCCCAGCATTTT. Protein sequence: CASSERGARQPQHF.

V and J are TRBV28 and TRBJ1-1; TRBD1 might be the D (6 bases). This CDR3 spans 16 amino acids. CDR1 and CDR2 (germline): MDHEN, SYDVKM. V was cut by 5 bases and J by 0 bases, with 16 bases left in between. Written as DNA, the CDR3 is TGTGCCAGCAGTCCGTGGACGGGGGGCATGAACACTGAAGCTTTCTTT. Translated: CASSPWTGGMNTEAFF.

The genes are TRBV11-2 and TRBJ2-1; tentatively, D is TRBD2 (6 bases). This CDR3 spans 15 amino acids. Trimming removed 0 bases at V and 13 bases at J, with 19 bases between. Per the germline V gene, CDR1 is SGHAT and CDR2 is FQNNGV. In DNA form, the CDR3 reads TGTGCCAGCAGCTTAGACGGGAGCGGGTACAGTGAACAGTTCTTC. It encodes CASSLDGSGYSEQFF.

V gene TRBV11-2 combines with J gene TRBJ2-3, with D possibly being TRBD2 (6 bases). This CDR3 contains 13 residues. Trimming pared 3 bases from V and 12 bases from J, leaving 16 bases between. CDR1 is SGHAT and CDR2 is FQNNGV in the germline V gene. As DNA, the CDR3 is TGTGCCAGCAGCTTCGGGGAGGAGGACACACAGTATTTT. It codes for CASSFGEEDTQYF.

Remarks on this clonotype: The junction does not match germline at one end; this may be a read error. This rearrangement joins TRBV28 to TRBJ2-7; TRBD1 matches at 7 bases. Looked up from germline, CDR1 is MDHEN and CDR2 is SYDVKM. The CDR3 sequence is 13 residues long. CDR3 DNA sequence: TGTACCAGCAGTTCGGGACAGAGATACGAGCAGTACTTC. Its protein is CTSSSGQRYEQYF.

This clonotype has just a few counts. The genes are TRBV4-1 and TRBJ1-2; a possible D gene is TRBD1 (5 bases). The CDR3 has 15 residues. V shed 2 bases and J shed 4 bases, with 14 bases lying between them. CDR1 and CDR2 (germline): MGHRA, YSYEKL. The CDR3: CASSQPLGGAYGYTF. For the CDR3, the DNA is TGCGCCAGCAGCCAACCCCTCGGGGGAGCCTATGGCTACACCTTC.

This clonotype was picked up one time. The rearrangement joins TRBV11-2 to TRBJ1-6, with TRBD1 as a possible D gene (5 bases). There are 13 residues in the CDR3. Germline lookup yields CDR1 SGHAT and CDR2 FQNNGV. CDR3 protein: CVNSRDVDSPLHF. The CDR3 DNA follows: TGTGTCAACAGCAGGGACGTCGATTCACCCCTCCACTTT.

A note on this clonotype: Likely a read error: the CDR3 ends without its conserved phenylalanine or tryptophan. It is unclear where the CDR3 begins or ends on the DNA, so no DNA is shown, and the CDR3 is as TCRdb lists it. This chain joins TRBV6-5 and TRBJ2-5. Per germline, CDR1 MNHEY and CDR2 SVGAGI. Counting both end residues, the CDR3 totals 13 amino acids. The chain's CDR3 is CASSSDFGETQNS.

The chain employs TRBV2 and TRBJ1-2, with D hard to call. The CDR3 totals 12 residues. V was clipped by 4 bases and J by 7 bases, with 10 bases between them. Germline CDR1 and CDR2: SNHLY and FYNNEI. CDR3 protein: CASSADYGGYTF. The CDR3 coding sequence is TGTGCCAGCAGTGCAGATTATGGTGGCTACACCTTC.

This clonotype is a singleton in its sample. A junction end diverges from the germline sequence, so it may reflect a read error. The V call is TRBV7-9, the J call TRBJ2-7; D could derive from TRBD1 or TRBD2 (7 bases each). CDR3 size: 13 residues. From germline, CDR1 is SEHNR and CDR2 FQNEAQ (reference sequence). The CDR3 bases are TGTGCCAGCAGCTCATCAGGGGGGGCCCATATTGTCTTC. It is translated as CASSSSGGAHIVF.

With respect to this clonotype: At one end, the junction sequence differs from germline, possibly due to a read error. The V and J genes are TRBV11-2 and TRBJ2-1; D not resolved. Germline CDR1 reads SGHAT; CDR2 reads FQNNGV. The CDR3 is 15 residues long. DNA for the CDR3: TGTGCCAGCAGCTTATTCATTGGTTCCTACATTGAGCAGTTCTTC. It encodes CASSLFIGSYIEQFF.

As regards this clonotype: Its ends do not fully match the called genes, so a read error is possible. The chain links TRBV11-2 to TRBJ2-1; 13 bases align to TRBD2. The CDR3 totals 17 residues. The V gene's germline CDR1 is SGHAT and CDR2 FQNNGV. CDR3 sequence reads: CACSFEGGLAGYNEHFF. The CDR3 DNA is TGTGCCTGCAGCTTCGAAGGGGGACTAGCGGGGTACAATGAGCACTTCTTC.

The V gene is TRBV4-1, the J gene TRBJ2-7; D gene unclear. V lost 3 bases and J lost 10, with 13 bases in between. This CDR3 contains 12 residues. Germline V lookup: CDR1 MGHRA, CDR2 YSYEKL. The CDR3 is CASSHNIGDQYF. CDR3 sequence (DNA): TGCGCCAGCAGCCATAACATTGGTGACCAGTACTTC.

This clonotype was counted a few times. CDR3 residues: CASSASRKSDEQYF. The CDR3 DNA reads TGTGCCAGCAGCGCCTCAAGGAAGAGCGACGAGCAGTACTTC. The V call is TRBV13, the J call TRBJ2-7, with no clear D. The CDR3 has 14 amino acids. V shed 5 bases and J shed 5 bases, with 16 bases lying between them. Germline V gene data show CDR1 as PRHDT and CDR2 as FYEKMQ (reference sequence).

In this sample, this clonotype turned up a few times. Its ends do not fully match the called genes, so a read error is possible. The CDR3 is CASSSLAGVVSF. The CDR3 nucleotides are TGTGCCAGCAGTTCCCTAGCGGGGGTGGTTTCCTTC. The J gene is TRBJ2-5, the V gene TRBV28; 10 bases match TRBD2. Germline CDR1 is MDHEN and CDR2 is SYDVKM. This CDR3 contains 12 residues.

This chain links TRBV30 with TRBJ1-5; D might be TRBD1 (6 bases). V lost 3 bases and J 1 base, leaving 10 bases between the germline ends. Germline CDR1 is GTSNPN and CDR2 is SVGIG (reference sequence). CDR3 size: 14 residues. The CDR3: CAWRSTGSNQPQHF. DNA of the CDR3: TGTGCCTGGAGGTCCACAGGGAGCAATCAGCCCCAGCATTTT. The whole variable domain, filled in from reference TRBV30 and TRBJ1-5, reads SQTIHQWPATLVQPVGSPLSLECTVEGTSNPNLYWYRQAAGRGLQLLFYSVGIGQISSEVPQNLSASRPQDRQFILSSKKLLLSDSGFYLCAWRSTGSNQPQHFGDGTRLSIL.

On this clonotype itself: At one boundary the junction diverges from the germline segment, which might be a read error. This chain connects TRBV4-1 to TRBJ2-7; 7 bases line up with TRBD2. Germline CDR1 and CDR2: MGHRA and YSYEKL. This CDR3 spans 16 amino acids. The CDR3 sequence: CASSPPGAGVKSELYF. DNA of the CDR3: TGCGCCAGCAGCCCCCCCGGGGCGGGAGTGAAGTCGGAGCTGTACTTC.

The V gene is TRBV21-1, the J gene TRBJ2-3; the D call in the table, TRBD1, was not verified against the DNA. TRBV21-1 is shown as a pseudogene. The CDR3 extends over 17 amino acids. CDR3 sequence (DNA): TGTGCCAGCAGCCACCGTAACAGGGGGTGCCCCACAGATACGCAGTATTTT. Protein sequence: CASSHRNRGCPTDTQYF.

As to this clonotype: A junction boundary mismatches the germline segment, possibly from a read error. V is TRBV5-1 and J is TRBJ2-1, with D possibly being TRBD2 (6 bases). The CDR3 extends over 14 amino acids. Germline values: CDR1 SGHRS, CDR2 YFSETQ. The CDR3 here is CDSSLAEGYGEQFF. The CDR3 DNA reads TGCGACAGCAGCTTGGCGGAGGGGTATGGTGAGCAGTTCTTC.

A word on this clonotype: The conserved closing phenylalanine or tryptophan is absent in this CDR3, likely reflecting a read error. This chain links TRBV7-9 with TRBJ2-7; D is uncertain. This CDR3 is built from 11 residues. From germline, CDR1 is SEHNR and CDR2 FQNEAQ (reference sequence). Trimming took 6 bases from V and 3 from J, leaving 6 bases between them. The DNA of the CDR3 is TGTGCCAGCAGGCCCCTCTACGAGCAGTACCTC. Its protein product is CASRPLYEQYL.

On this clonotype itself: A much larger clone lies a single base off, so this may be a read error. This chain uses TRBV12-3 or TRBV12-4 with TRBJ1-5; D remains unclear. Trimming shortened V by 5 bases and J by 2 bases, and 7 bases separated the two germline ends. The CDR3 totals 13 residues. The CDR3 region has the DNA TGTGCCAGCAGTATAGATGGCAATCAGCCCCAGCATTTT. The encoded protein is CASSIDGNQPQHF.

Comment on this clonotype: This may stem from a read error, because a much larger clone lies one nucleotide away. The chain has TRBV6-6 and TRBJ2-7; 8 positions agree with TRBD1. Germline V CDR1 and CDR2: MNHNY, SVGAGI (reference sequence). This CDR3 contains 16 residues. The CDR3 sequence: CASSYSGQGRSYEHYF. For the CDR3, the DNA is TGTGCCAGCAGTTACTCCGGACAGGGAAGGTCCTACGAGCATTACTTC.

V and J are TRBV11-2 and TRBJ2-2; the D is unclear. The germline V gene has CDR1 SGHAT and CDR2 FQNNGV. The CDR3 loop spans 13 amino acids. The V end was cut by 1 base, the J end by 6 bases, with 6 bases between. As DNA, the CDR3 is TGTGCCAGCAGCTTAGTTCTGTCCGGGGAGCTGTTTTTT. The encoded protein is CASSLVLSGELFF. Full variable domain (rest looked up from reference TRBV11-2 and TRBJ2-2): EAGVAQSPRYKIIEKRQSVAFWCNPISGHATLYWYQQILGQGPKLLIQFQNNGVVDDSQLPKDRFSAERLKGVDSTLKIQPAKLEDSAVYLCASSLVLSGELFFGEGSRLTVL.